This T cell receptor beta chain comes out of a study of blood T cell repertoires in COVID-19. About the research overall: The United States, Italy and Spain provided the acute and convalescent COVID-19 samples. Sample material is recorded as cDNA or gDNA derived from T cells, B-cell-depleted T cells, or PBMCs.

As processed by the authors: Estimation of nucleated cell counts relied on the amplification of reference gene primers. Clones were read by immunoSEQ multiplex PCR, and TCRdb kept only the in-frame ones, dropping some. V, J and clone size are those of that table, while D and trimming were read from the DNA. Found here are tens of thousands of clones, around 90% of them singletons; the top ten hold 5% to 6%. Germline V gene sequence: CDR1 KGHDR, CDR2 SFDVKD. The CDR3 sequence is 12 residues long. V shed 5 bases and J 13 bases; nucleotides not matched to a gene: 8. Source material: peripheral blood. The TCR was taken from a man aged 55 to 70 with acute or convalescent COVID-19. The chain is built from TRBV24-1 and TRBJ1-2; 8 positions agree with TRBD1. This CDR3 reads CATSGTGQGPTF. Written as DNA, the CDR3 is TGTGCCACCAGTGGTACTGGACAGGGACCCACCTTC.